This T cell receptor (beta chain) emerged from a study of T cell responses to AZD1222 COVID-19 vaccine. The study, taken as a whole, reports: None of the repertoires were sampled until the peak T cell response had passed. Recipients of two AZD1222 doses showed rising Spike-specific TCR breadth and depth.

Samples with a second dose at about 4 or about 12 weeks were pooled together. In the case of this clone: Its antigen is not known.

The data were produced by immunoSEQ multiplex PCR, yet TCRdb's version contains in-frame clones alone and is incomplete. The data show tens of thousands of clones, more than 85% seen once. Per germline, CDR1 SQVTM and CDR2 ANQGSEA. The CDR3 covers 14 residues. With V trimmed by 6 bases and J by 0 bases, 5 bases remained unmatched. Sample: peripheral blood, taken 28 days after the second AZD1222 dose. The TCR was taken from an adult who received the AZD1222 COVID-19 vaccine. The rearrangement links TRBV29-1 to TRBJ1-1, with 9 bases aligning to TRBD1. The CDR3 loop is CSVQRQGVNTEAFF. The CDR3 region has the DNA TGCAGCGTGCAAAGACAGGGGGTGAACACTGAAGCTTTCTTT. The complete variable domain, with remaining parts taken from reference TRBV29-1 and TRBJ1-1, reads SAVISQKPSRDICQRGTSLTIQCQVDSQVTMMFWYRQQPGQSLTLIATANQGSEATYESGFVIDKFPISRPNLTFSTLTVSNMSPEDSSIYLCSVQRQGVNTEAFFGQGTRLTVV.